The present entry profiles one T cell receptor (beta chain) with its context. V was clipped by 7 bases and J by 1 base, with 7 bases between them. Germline V gene lookup returns CDR1 SNHLY and CDR2 FYNNEI. The CDR3 has 13 amino acids. The data belong to a study of blood T cell repertoires in COVID-19. On the study more broadly: Donors in the United States, Italy and Spain gave samples during acute or convalescent COVID-19.

The table came from immunoSEQ multiplex PCR; TCRdb's copy has only in-frame clones and leaves some out. This sample has over 250,000 clones; approximately 90% occur once, and the top ten carry about 2.2%. The TCR was taken from a woman under 40 with COVID-19, enrolled during active disease. This chain links TRBV2 with TRBJ2-2; D ambiguous. The sample consisted of peripheral blood. The CDR3, as DNA: TGTGCCAGCACCCCCAGGAACACCGGGGAGCTGTTTTTT. Its translation: CASTPRNTGELFF.